One sample yielded the 28 T cell receptor beta chains listed below, sequenced in a study of identical twins. TCRdb analysed the 5' RACE reads with MiXCR anew, one entry per CDR3 protein. The table records a few hundred thousand distinct CDR3 sequences, around 20% of them present only once. Sequencing was performed on naive T cells sorted from blood. Receptor source: a man in his fifties in good health.

The V call is TRBV5-1, the J call TRBJ2-1; TRBD2 matches at 8 bases. V lost 4 bases, J lost 9 bases, and 6 bases stayed unmatched. The CDR3 is made up of 13 amino acids. Germline V gene data show CDR1 as SGHRS and CDR2 as YFSETQ. CDR3: CASSPGLDGEQFF. The CDR3 coding sequence is TGCGCCAGCAGCCCGGGACTAGATGGTGAGCAGTTCTTC.

This clonotype was counted ten times or more. The rearrangement uses TRBV20-1 and TRBJ2-2; 16 nucleotides agree with TRBD2. The V gene end was trimmed by 3 bases and the J gene end by 4 bases; junction bases not matched to a gene: 5. Germline CDR1 and CDR2: DFQATT and SNEGSKA (reference sequence). This CDR3 region has 17 residues. The DNA of the CDR3 is TGCAGTGCTAGGGGACTAGCGGGAGGGGGTAGCACCGGGGAGCTGTTTTTT. Encoded protein: CSARGLAGGGSTGELFF.

This clonotype has a count of ten or more. This sequence joins TRBV6-1 and TRBJ2-7; the D gene is possibly TRBD1 (5 bases). The CDR3 runs to 14 residues. V gave up 3 bases and J gave up 3 bases, with 12 bases separating them. The germline gives CDR1 MNHNS, CDR2 SASEGT. Here the CDR3 reads CASSDRGKGYEQYF. The CDR3 DNA sequence: TGTGCCAGCAGTGATAGGGGAAAGGGCTACGAGCAGTACTTC.

This clonotype was detected ten times or more. The chain joins TRBV5-1 to TRBJ1-5; TRBD1 aligns across 8 bases. Germline values: CDR1 SGHRS, CDR2 YFSETQ. V lost 4 bases and J lost 0; bases outside the gene matches: 6. CDR3 size: 16 residues. DNA of the CDR3: TGCGCCAGCAGCCCCGGACAGGGTTATAGCAATCAGCCCCAGCATTTT. This codes for CASSPGQGYSNQPQHF. Filled out from reference TRBV5-1 and TRBJ1-5, the complete variable domain reads KAGVTQTPRYLIKTRGQQVTLSCSPISGHRSVSWYQQTPGQGLQFLFEYFSETQRNKGNFPGRFSGRQFSNSRSEMNVSTLELGDSALYLCASSPGQGYSNQPQHFGDGTRLSIL.

This clonotype came up a few times. This chain uses TRBV27 with TRBJ1-5; a weak D match, TRBD1 (6 bases). This CDR3 has 15 residues. The V gene lost 5 bases and the J gene lost 4 bases, with 15 bases spanning the gap. The germline CDR1 and CDR2 sequences are MNHEY and SMNVEV (reference sequence). The CDR3 DNA follows: TGTGCCAGCAGTCTCACAGGGCTGTGGAATCAGCCCCAGCATTTT. The encoded protein is CASSLTGLWNQPQHF.

The V and J genes are TRBV5-1 and TRBJ2-1, with a possible D match to TRBD1 (7 bases). V was trimmed by 6 bases and J by 2 bases, leaving 12 bases between them. The germline V gene encodes CDR1 SGHRS and CDR2 YFSETQ. The CDR3 sequence is 14 residues long. CDR3 region: CASTQGGAYNEQFF. Here the CDR3 DNA reads TGCGCCAGCACCCAGGGGGGCGCCTACAATGAGCAGTTCTTC.

This clonotype has ten or more counts. The CDR3 loop is CASSLALLGWQETQYF. CDR3 bases: TGTGCCAGCAGCTTAGCGTTGCTAGGGTGGCAAGAGACCCAGTACTTC. The rearrangement links TRBV7-2 to TRBJ2-5; D call uncertain. Between the trimmed V and J ends, which lost 0 bases and 2 bases, there was a span of 13 bases. Germline loops: CDR1 SGHTA, CDR2 FQGNSA. CDR3 length equals 16 residues.

Ten or more counts support this clonotype. This rearrangement joins TRBV10-3 to TRBJ2-4; D may be TRBD1 (5 bases). CDR3 length: 14 amino acids. Germline CDR1 is ENHRY and CDR2 is SYGVKD. The V gene lost 2 bases and the J gene lost 6 bases, with 11 bases spanning the gap. The CDR3 spells CAISETRVGNIQYF. CDR3 nucleotides: TGTGCCATCAGTGAGACCAGGGTAGGAAACATTCAGTACTTC.

V usage is TRBV12-3 or TRBV12-4 and J usage is TRBJ2-1, with 10 bases aligning to TRBD1. J gave up 6 bases and V 3 bases, and 5 bases lay outside the gene matches. The CDR3 has 15 amino acids. CDR3 loop: CASSFIRTGGNEQFF. The CDR3 bases are TGTGCCAGCAGTTTTATAAGGACAGGGGGCAATGAGCAGTTCTTC.

This clonotype was counted at least ten times. The chain links TRBV20-1 to TRBJ2-1; 7 bases match TRBD2. Per germline, CDR1 DFQATT and CDR2 SNEGSKA (reference sequence). The trim removed 5 bases at V and 2 bases at J, leaving 9 bases unmatched. The CDR3 runs to 15 residues. CDR3 residues: CSAGGGRGTYNEQFF. Here the CDR3 DNA reads TGCAGTGCTGGGGGGGGACGCGGAACCTACAATGAGCAGTTCTTC.

The chain combines TRBV5-1 with TRBJ2-6; D unclear. The CDR3 is 18 amino acids. Germline CDR1 reads SGHRS; CDR2 reads YFSETQ. V lost 0 bases, J lost 0 bases, and 13 bases lay in between. The CDR3 DNA reads TGCGCCAGCAGCTTGGAAGGCAGCCTCAGCTCTGGGGCCAACGTCCTGACTTTC. This encodes CASSLEGSLSSGANVLTF. The full variable domain, in which reference TRBV5-1 and TRBJ2-6 provide the parts outside the CDR3, is KAGVTQTPRYLIKTRGQQVTLSCSPISGHRSVSWYQQTPGQGLQFLFEYFSETQRNKGNFPGRFSGRQFSNSRSEMNVSTLELGDSALYLCASSLEGSLSSGANVLTFGAGSRLTVL.

This clonotype was recorded many times. V gene TRBV5-1 combines with J gene TRBJ1-5; the match to TRBD1 covers 7 bases. Germline assignment: CDR1 SGHRS and CDR2 YFSETQ. The CDR3 consists of 15 residues. Trimming removed 4 bases from V and 1 base from J; junction bases left unmatched: 5. CDR3 coding DNA: TGCGCCAGCAGCGTTTCGGGACAGAGCAATCAGCCCCAGCATTTT. This encodes CASSVSGQSNQPQHF. The entire variable domain, with the rest obtained from reference TRBV5-1 and TRBJ1-5, is as follows: KAGVTQTPRYLIKTRGQQVTLSCSPISGHRSVSWYQQTPGQGLQFLFEYFSETQRNKGNFPGRFSGRQFSNSRSEMNVSTLELGDSALYLCASSVSGQSNQPQHFGDGTRLSIL.

This clonotype was observed at least ten times. J is TRBJ1-2 and V is TRBV6-2 or TRBV6-3; D not resolved. CDR1 MNHEY and CDR2 SVGEGT come from the germline V gene. V lost 0 bases and J lost 4, with 15 bases in between. CDR3 length equals 16 residues. CDR3 nucleotides: TGTGCCAGCAGTTACTCCGCCTTGTTGAGGGCCTATGGCTACACCTTC. It encodes CASSYSALLRAYGYTF.

This clonotype was detected ten times or more. The chain is built from TRBV25-1 and TRBJ2-5; a weak D match, TRBD1 (6 bases). V lost 3 bases, J lost 4 bases, and 12 bases lay in between. Looked up from germline, CDR1 is MGHDK and CDR2 is SYGVNS. This CDR3 has 14 residues. This CDR3 is CASSDHRVAETQYF. CDR3 in DNA: TGTGCCAGCAGTGATCACAGGGTGGCAGAGACCCAGTACTTC.

The chain carries TRBV2 and TRBJ1-3; 7 bases align to TRBD1. V lost 6 bases, J lost 0 bases, and 5 bases stayed unmatched. CDR1 and CDR2 from the germline V gene are SNHLY and FYNNEI. CDR3 size: 15 residues. The chain's CDR3 is CASRRDSSSGNTIYF. CDR3 in DNA: TGTGCCAGCAGGCGGGACAGCAGCTCTGGAAACACCATATATTTT.

This clonotype was seen only a few times. The chain couples TRBV7-2 to TRBJ2-5; TRBD1 matches at 9 bases. Losses at the gene ends were 4 bases for V and 5 bases for J; bases not matched to a gene: 11. Germline V gene lookup returns CDR1 SGHTA and CDR2 FQGNSA. The CDR3 covers 16 residues. Here the CDR3 DNA reads TGTGCCAGCAGCTCCGGACAGGGGCCTATATGGGAGACCCAGTACTTC. This encodes CASSSGQGPIWETQYF. The full variable domain, in which reference TRBV7-2 and TRBJ2-5 provide the parts outside the CDR3, is GAGVSQSPSNKVTEKGKDVELRCDPISGHTALYWYRQSLGQGLEFLIYFQGNSAPDKSGLPSDRFSAERTGGSVSTLTIQRTQQEDSAVYLCASSSGQGPIWETQYFGPGTRLLVL.

The chain couples TRBV20-1 to TRBJ2-1, with a possible D match to TRBD2 (7 bases). Germline loops: CDR1 DFQATT, CDR2 SNEGSKA (reference sequence). The CDR3 runs 16 residues. V shed 0 bases and J shed 7 bases, with 19 bases lying between them. DNA for the CDR3: TGCAGTGCTAGAGATGCGGGCGGGGGCGCGGGGAATGAGCAGTTCTTC. Amino acids: CSARDAGGGAGNEQFF.

V gene TRBV9 combines with J gene TRBJ2-7, with D uncertain. CDR3 size: 13 residues. V was shortened by 2 bases and J by 4 bases, with 10 bases between the two germline ends. The germline CDR1 and CDR2 sequences are SGDLS and YYNGEE. This CDR3 is CASSVTTDYEQYF. Here the CDR3 DNA reads TGTGCCAGCAGCGTCACGACCGATTACGAGCAGTACTTC.

The chain employs TRBV18 and TRBJ2-3; 8 bases are shared with TRBD1. Germline CDR1 is KGHSH and CDR2 is LQKENI. The length of the CDR3 is 13 residues. Losses at the gene ends were 3 bases for V and 6 bases for J; bases not matched to a gene: 2. CDR3 in amino acids: CASSPRQGDTQYF. CDR3 nucleotide sequence: TGTGCCAGCTCACCGCGACAGGGGGATACGCAGTATTTT.

This chain joins TRBV15 and TRBJ2-5; 12 bases fit TRBD1. V lost 0 bases and J lost 5; bases outside the gene matches: 7. CDR3 length: 17 residues. CDR1 is LNHNV and CDR2 is YYDKDF in the germline V gene (reference sequence). The CDR3, as DNA: TGTGCCACCAGCAGAGAACCCGGGACAGGGGGCTTCGAGACCCAGTACTTC. Translated: CATSREPGTGGFETQYF.

The chain recombines TRBV7-2 with TRBJ2-7, with D unclear. CDR3 size: 13 residues. CDR1 is SGHTA and CDR2 is FQGNSA in the germline V gene. V lost 4 bases to trimming and J lost 7 bases, with 14 bases between them. This CDR3 reads CASSSQPRREQYF. DNA for the CDR3: TGTGCCAGCAGCTCCCAACCGCGGCGGGAGCAGTACTTC.

Comment on this clonotype: A read error is possible here, since a much larger clone lies one base away. A read error is likely, as this CDR3 ends without the conserved phenylalanine or tryptophan. The gene calls are TRBV18 and TRBJ2-5; a possible D gene is TRBD1 (6 bases). CDR3 length: 18 amino acids. The V end lost 3 bases, the J end lost 0 bases, and 20 bases lay between the germline ends. Germline CDR1 KGHSH, CDR2 LQKENI. The CDR3 nucleotides read TGTGCCAGCTCACCGCTTGCTATCGGGACACCCAACCAAGAGACCCAGTACCTC. This translates into CASSPLAIGTPNQETQYL.

This clonotype has at least ten counts. DNA of the CDR3: TGCGCCAGCAGCTTGGTCGGACAGGATATGACCGGGGAGCTGTTTTTT. Protein: CASSLVGQDMTGELFF. The rearrangement joins TRBV5-1 to TRBJ2-2; 7 bases are a match to TRBD1. Germline CDR1 and CDR2: SGHRS and YFSETQ. V trimming: 0 bases; J trimming: 5 bases; junction bases outside the gene matches: 7. There are 16 residues in the CDR3.

This clonotype was recorded at least ten times. The V and J genes are TRBV20-1 and TRBJ2-7, with a weak D call TRBD1 (6 bases). Germline V gene data show CDR1 as DFQATT and CDR2 as SNEGSKA (reference sequence). CDR3 length: 18 amino acids. V was clipped by 0 bases and J by 3 bases, with 24 bases between them. The chain's CDR3 is CSARDVFWQGQVNYEQYF. Written as DNA, the CDR3 is TGCAGTGCTAGAGATGTATTCTGGCAGGGGCAAGTCAACTACGAGCAGTACTTC.

This clonotype was seen at least ten times. The gene calls are TRBV5-1 and TRBJ1-3; D is perhaps TRBD1 (5 bases). Germline-derived CDR1 and CDR2 are SGHRS and YFSETQ. The CDR3 totals 15 residues. Trimming shortened V by 0 bases and J by 0 bases, and 7 bases separated the two germline ends. This CDR3 is CASSLGQSSGNTIYF. The CDR3 coding sequence is TGCGCCAGCAGCTTGGGACAGAGCTCTGGAAACACCATATATTTT.

The chain recombines TRBV5-6 with TRBJ1-3, with D perhaps matching TRBD1 (5 bases). The CDR3 loop spans 16 amino acids. The V end lost 2 bases, the J end lost 0 bases, and 12 bases lay between the germline ends. Germline CDR1 SGHDT, CDR2 YYEEEE. Here the CDR3 reads CASSFGTESSGNTIYF. The CDR3 DNA sequence: TGTGCCAGCAGCTTCGGGACCGAGAGCTCTGGAAACACCATATATTTT.

The chain combines TRBV9 with TRBJ1-2; D is ambiguous. In germline, CDR1 is SGDLS, CDR2 YYNGEE. The CDR3 has 11 amino acids. Trimming removed 3 bases from V and 5 bases from J, with 5 bases in between. For the CDR3, the DNA is TGTGCCAGCAGCGCCCGTTATGGCTACACCTTC. Amino acid sequence: CASSARYGYTF.

The rearrangement joins TRBV7-9 to TRBJ2-4; TRBD2 is a possible D gene (7 bases). V was pared by 5 bases and J by 4 bases, with 15 bases between. The CDR3 sequence is 15 residues long. Germline V lookup: CDR1 SEHNR, CDR2 FQNEAQ (reference sequence). CDR3 sequence: CASSGGASGKNIQYF. CDR3 DNA sequence: TGTGCCAGCAGCGGGGGGGCTAGCGGAAAAAACATTCAGTACTTC.